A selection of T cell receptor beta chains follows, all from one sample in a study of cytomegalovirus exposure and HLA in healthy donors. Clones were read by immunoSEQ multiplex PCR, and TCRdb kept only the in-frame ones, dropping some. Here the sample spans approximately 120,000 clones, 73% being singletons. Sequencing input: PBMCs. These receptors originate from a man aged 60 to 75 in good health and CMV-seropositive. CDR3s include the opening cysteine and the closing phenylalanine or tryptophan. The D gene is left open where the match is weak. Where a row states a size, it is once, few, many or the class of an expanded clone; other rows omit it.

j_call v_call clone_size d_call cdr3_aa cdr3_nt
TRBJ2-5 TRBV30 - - CAWSSSRETQYF TGTGCCTGGAGTTCTAGCCGCGAGACCCAGTACTTC
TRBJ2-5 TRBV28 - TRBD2 CASSRGGGETQYF TGTGCCAGCAGTCGGGGGGGTGGGGAGACCCAGTACTTC
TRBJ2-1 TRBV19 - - CASSLSNTNEQFF TGTGCCAGTAGCCTCTCAAACACCAATGAGCAGTTCTTC
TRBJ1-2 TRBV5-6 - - CASSPTTAYGYTF TGTGCCAGCAGCCCGACTACTGCCTATGGCTACACCTTC
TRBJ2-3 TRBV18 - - CASSPRFRGADSTDTQYF TGTGCCAGCTCACCACGATTTCGCGGGGCAGATAGCACAGATACGCAGTATTTT
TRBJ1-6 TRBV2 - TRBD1 CASSAMGTGPNSPLHF TGTGCCAGCAGCGCCATGGGGACAGGCCCCAATTCACCCCTCCACTTT
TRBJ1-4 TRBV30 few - CAWDLGATNEKLFF TGTGCCTGGGACCTAGGGGCAACTAATGAAAAACTGTTTTTT
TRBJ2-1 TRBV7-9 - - CASSSNYHNEQFF TGTGCCAGCAGCTCGAACTATCACAATGAGCAGTTCTTC
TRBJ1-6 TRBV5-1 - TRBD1 CASSLGGQVNSPLHF TGCGCCAGCAGCTTGGGGGGACAGGTAAATTCACCCCTCCACTTT
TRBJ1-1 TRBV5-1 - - CASSLIAGMDTEAFF TGCGCCAGCAGCTTGATCGCAGGGATGGACACTGAAGCTTTCTTT
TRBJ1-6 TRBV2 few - CASEARGISPLHF TGTGCCAGCGAGGCCCGGGGGATTTCACCCCTCCACTTT
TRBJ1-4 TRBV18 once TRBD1 CASSKGQGMEKLFF TGTGCCAGCTCGAAGGGACAGGGGATGGAAAAACTGTTTTTT
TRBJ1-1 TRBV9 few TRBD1 CASSVTGEVGTEAFF TGTGCCAGCAGCGTTACAGGGGAGGTCGGCACTGAAGCTTTCTTT
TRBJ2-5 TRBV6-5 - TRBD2 CASRGSGRGETQYF TGTGCCAGCAGGGGGTCGGGGAGGGGAGAGACCCAGTACTTC
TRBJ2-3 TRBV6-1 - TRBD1 CASSTGGTDTQYF TGTGCCAGCAGTACAGGGGGAACAGATACGCAGTATTTT
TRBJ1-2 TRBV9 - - CASSSGQNYGYTF TGTGCCAGCAGTTCTGGCCAGAACTATGGCTACACCTTC
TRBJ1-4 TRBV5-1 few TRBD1 CASSYGGTGEEKLFF TGCGCCAGCAGCTATGGGGGGACAGGGGAAGAAAAACTGTTTTTT
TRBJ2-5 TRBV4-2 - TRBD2 CASSYIRAGRGETQYF TGTGCCAGCAGCTACATACGTGCCGGGAGGGGGGAGACCCAGTACTTC
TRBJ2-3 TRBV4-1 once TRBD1 CASSPLGQGAKYTQYF TGCGCCAGCAGCCCCCTCGGGCAGGGGGCTAAATATACGCAGTATTTT
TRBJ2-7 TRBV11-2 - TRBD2 CASTDDPGRIYEQYF TGTGCCAGCACCGACGACCCCGGGAGGATCTACGAGCAGTACTTC
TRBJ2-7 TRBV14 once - CASSQGKGAVSYEQYF TGTGCCAGCAGCCAAGGTAAAGGGGCAGTCTCCTACGAGCAGTACTTC
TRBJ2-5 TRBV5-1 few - CASSFVTGLQETQYF TGCGCCAGCAGTTTCGTCACAGGGCTTCAAGAGACCCAGTACTTC
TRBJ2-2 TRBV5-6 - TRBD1 CASSAIGTGGRELFF TGTGCCAGCAGCGCCATCGGGACAGGGGGCAGGGAGCTGTTTTTT
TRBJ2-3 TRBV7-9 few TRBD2 CASSLLAGGPSDTQYF TGTGCCAGCAGCTTATTAGCGGGGGGGCCGTCAGATACGCAGTATTTT
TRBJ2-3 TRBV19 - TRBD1 CASSLLTQGARGTDTQYF TGTGCCAGTAGTCTCCTTACGCAGGGGGCGCGTGGGACAGATACGCAGTATTTT
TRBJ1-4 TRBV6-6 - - CASSYPPGQGNEKLFF TGTGCCAGCAGTTACCCGCCTGGCCAGGGTAATGAAAAACTGTTTTTT
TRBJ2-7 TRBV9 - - CASSITASSYEQYF TGTGCCAGCAGCATAACAGCCTCTTCCTACGAGCAGTACTTC
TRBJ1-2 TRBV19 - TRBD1 CASSPTGGNGYTF TGTGCCAGTAGTCCTACAGGGGGGAATGGCTACACCTTC
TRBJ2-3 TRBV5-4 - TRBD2 CASSWMGRGGKGDTDTQYF TGTGCCAGCAGCTGGATGGGGCGGGGGGGTAAGGGAGACACAGATACGCAGTATTTT
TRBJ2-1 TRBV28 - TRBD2 CASTLTGSWLAGVYEQFF TGTGCCAGCACCCTGACAGGGTCCTGGCTAGCGGGGGTGTATGAGCAGTTCTTC